The clone carrying this TCR beta chain was counted only a few times. Its antigen is not identified. The data were taken from a study of blood T cells in healthy people across ages. Findings of the study overall: The recorded TCR beta diversity per million T cells decreased in a roughly linear manner with age. Fewer expanded clones and more diversity marked long-lived versus aged donors.

J gave up 4 bases and V 7 bases, and 12 bases lay outside the gene matches. This CDR3 spans 15 amino acids. Germline V CDR1 and CDR2: SQVTM, ANQGSEA. Each donor's blood draw was roughly 10 milliliters of peripheral blood. The authors ran a second PCR of about 7 to 11 cycles using a sample-barcoded 5' primer and a J-beta primer mix. Template switching added a 12-random-nucleotide identifier to every cDNA molecule. MiXCR, run by TCRdb on the 5' RACE reads, gives a single entry per CDR3 protein. The sample lists about 1 million distinct CDR3 sequences, under 45% occurring once. The rearrangement joins TRBV29-1 to TRBJ2-3; the match to TRBD1 covers 9 bases. Source material: blood. The receptor was derived from a woman aged 60-75 years in good health. The CDR3 is CSADRDRDAADTQYF. CDR3 sequence (DNA): TGCAGCGCCGACCGGGACAGGGACGCCGCAGATACGCAGTATTTT.